This T cell receptor (beta chain) was identified during a study of technical replicates of blood from four donors. The protocol was immunoSEQ multiplex PCR, while the TCRdb copy is restricted to in-frame clones and leaves out a portion. The sample shows tens of thousands of clones, roughly 95% of them seen only once. CDR3 size: 13 residues. Trimming pared 2 bases from V and 2 bases from J, leaving 6 bases between. Germline V CDR1 and CDR2: SGHTA, FQGTGA. Sequencing used T cells isolated from PBMCs. The receptor was derived from a human donor in good health. The chain employs TRBV7-3 and TRBJ1-1, with D unresolved. The CDR3 sequence is CASSLEGNTEAFF. The CDR3 DNA follows: TGTGCCAGCAGCTTAGAGGGAAACACTGAAGCTTTCTTT.